These T cell receptor beta chains were read from a single sample in a study of lymphopenia after photon versus proton radiotherapy. The method was immunoSEQ multiplex PCR; TCRdb's version includes in-frame clones alone and lacks a portion of them. The table shows over 50,000 clones, with approximately 83% occurring only once. The sample here was peripheral blood, taken from a patient treated with photon-based radiotherapy. These receptors all come from a man in his forties or fifties with gastric cancer. The CDR3 runs from the conserved cysteine through the conserved F or W. The D gene is left open where the match is weak. Clone size is stated in some rows and not others, as once, few, many or a class when expanded.

CDR3: CSVNRDSPSREQFF; DNA: TGCAGCGTTAACCGGGACAGCCCCTCAAGGGAGCAGTTCTTC; size: -; D: TRBD1; J: TRBJ2-1; V: TRBV29-1
CDR3: CASSQTGYTEAFF; DNA: TGCGCCAGCAGCCAGACAGGGTACACTGAAGCTTTCTTT; size: once; D: TRBD1; J: TRBJ1-1; V: TRBV4-1
CDR3: CASSLASGRAQETQYF; DNA: TGTGCCAGCAGCTTGGCCTCGGGCAGGGCACAAGAGACCCAGTACTTC; size: -; D: -; J: TRBJ2-5; V: TRBV5-4
CDR3: CATSNRALSNQPQHF; DNA: TGTGCCACCAGCAACCGGGCCCTTTCCAATCAGCCCCAGCATTTT; size: -; D: -; J: TRBJ1-5; V: TRBV15
CDR3: CAWSSRTNEKLFF; DNA: TGTGCCTGGAGTTCGCGAACTAATGAAAAACTGTTTTTT; size: -; D: -; J: TRBJ1-4; V: TRBV30
CDR3: CASSINAQETQYF; DNA: TGTGCCAGTAGTATCAATGCCCAAGAGACCCAGTACTTC; size: -; D: -; J: TRBJ2-5; V: TRBV19
CDR3: CAWSETTGGTEAFF; DNA: TGTGCCTGGAGTGAGACGACAGGGGGCACTGAAGCTTTCTTT; size: -; D: TRBD1; J: TRBJ1-1; V: TRBV30
CDR3: CASSFSNPNTDTQYF; DNA: TGCGCCAGCAGCTTCTCTAACCCAAACACAGATACGCAGTATTTT; size: -; D: -; J: TRBJ2-3; V: TRBV5-1
CDR3: CASSMTGFVGQPQHF; DNA: TGTGCCAGCAGCATGACAGGGTTTGTAGGACAGCCCCAGCATTTT; size: -; D: TRBD1; J: TRBJ1-5; V: TRBV2
CDR3: CASSPHYANTGELFF; DNA: TGCGCCAGCAGCCCCCATTACGCGAACACCGGGGAGCTGTTTTTT; size: -; D: -; J: TRBJ2-2; V: TRBV5-1
CDR3: CASSSVRGPAALNYGYTF; DNA: TGTGCCAGCAGCTCGGTACGGGGTCCCGCCGCACTTAACTATGGCTACACCTTC; size: -; D: -; J: TRBJ1-2; V: TRBV11-2
CDR3: CASSPGAPYEQYF; DNA: TGTGCCAGCAGTCCAGGGGCCCCCTACGAGCAGTACTTC; size: -; D: -; J: TRBJ2-7; V: TRBV7-9